The 25 T cell receptor beta chains below come from one sample, sequenced in a study of vaccination and CD4 T cells after COVID-19. Cultured CD4+ T-cell DNA underwent Oncomine TCR Beta short-read sequencing. TCRdb processed the PCR reads anew with MiXCR; each CDR3 protein has one entry. Among 13,000 to 15,000 distinct CDR3 sequences listed, roughly 50% were seen once. Their specific antigens are unknown. Treatment denoted: roughly 10-day PBMC culture with coronavirus spike peptide pools or control peptides (ViraFEST assay). Here the sequenced sample was CD4+ T cells from blood, cultured in vitro, taken before SARS-CoV-2 vaccination. The receptors come from a human donor who had recovered from COVID-19.

This rearrangement joins TRBV7-2 to TRBJ2-3; 7 bases align to TRBD1. Per the germline V gene, CDR1 is SGHTA and CDR2 is FQGNSA. This CDR3 spans 15 amino acids. The junction had 7 bases not matched to a gene; V was cut back by 5 bases and J by 2 bases. The CDR3 bases are TGTGCCAGCAGCACTCCGGGACAGCACACAGATACGCAGTATTTT. This encodes CASSTPGQHTDTQYF.

The chain combines TRBV3-1 with TRBJ1-6, with unresolved D. The CDR3 runs to 12 residues. Germline V CDR1 and CDR2: LGHDT, YNNKEL (reference sequence). Trimming shortened V by 4 bases and J by 7 bases, and 5 bases separated the two germline ends. The DNA of the CDR3 is TGTGCCAGCAGCCCTAGGAATTCACCCCTCCACTTT. Residues: CASSPRNSPLHF.

The V and J genes are TRBV20-1 and TRBJ1-2, with D unresolved. The V gene's germline CDR1 is DFQATT and CDR2 SNEGSKA (reference sequence). The CDR3 runs 13 residues. V lost 0 bases and J 5 bases, leaving 10 bases between the germline ends. The CDR3 DNA follows: TGCAGTGCTAGAGATCGCCGTCTATATGGCTACACCTTC. Protein: CSARDRRLYGYTF.

This chain links TRBV7-2 with TRBJ2-1; 7 bases fit TRBD2. With 5 bases clipped from V and 8 bases from J, the junction kept 15 bases outside the gene matches. The CDR3 is 16 residues long. The V gene's germline CDR1 is SGHTA and CDR2 FQGNSA. The CDR3 reads CASSPMWRGSQDEQFF. DNA of the CDR3: TGTGCCAGCAGCCCGATGTGGCGGGGGTCCCAGGATGAGCAGTTCTTC.

This clonotype turned up a few times. The chain employs TRBV12-3 or TRBV12-4 and TRBJ2-5, with TRBD1 matching 7 bases. The junction had 6 bases not matched to a gene; V was cut back by 1 base and J by 4 bases. CDR3 size: 15 residues. CDR3: CASSLEAGGVETQYF. The CDR3 DNA follows: TGTGCCAGCAGTTTAGAGGCAGGGGGAGTAGAGACCCAGTACTTC.

This clonotype came up a few times. The chain carries TRBV27 and TRBJ2-7; D is uncertain. CDR1 and CDR2 (germline): MNHEY, SMNVEV (reference sequence). The CDR3 length is 14 residues. The V and J ends lost 3 bases and 4 bases respectively, with 13 bases between them. The CDR3 is CASSFPPFKYEQYF. Here the CDR3 DNA reads TGTGCCAGCAGTTTTCCACCCTTCAAGTACGAGCAGTACTTC.

The chain couples TRBV24-1 to TRBJ2-3; D gene unclear. Germline CDR1 is KGHDR and CDR2 is SFDVKD. With 4 bases removed from V and 6 bases from J, the gap between germline ends came to 10 bases. The CDR3 is made up of 13 amino acids. The DNA for the CDR3 is TGTGCCACCAGTGACCCCCCGCGTGATACGCAGTATTTT. This gives the protein CATSDPPRDTQYF.

This rearrangement joins TRBV7-9 to TRBJ1-4, with a possible D match to TRBD1 (5 bases). The V end was cut by 1 base, the J end by 8 bases, with 11 bases between. Germline assignment: CDR1 SEHNR and CDR2 FQNEAQ (reference sequence). The CDR3 covers 14 residues. The CDR3 DNA is TGTGCCAGCAGCTTAGTTGGGACGTCCGAAAAACTGTTTTTT. Its translation is CASSLVGTSEKLFF.

This clonotype has only a few counts. V is TRBV19 and J is TRBJ1-3, with 9 positions matching TRBD1. The V and J ends lost 9 bases and 2 bases, in that order; junction bases with no gene match: 2. The CDR3 has 13 residues. Germline CDR1 reads LNHDA; CDR2 reads SQIVND (reference sequence). The CDR3 protein is CASGQGPGNTIYF. The DNA of the CDR3 is TGTGCCAGCGGACAGGGGCCTGGAAACACCATATATTTT.

The chain carries TRBV7-2 and TRBJ2-3, with 7 positions matching TRBD2. CDR1 and CDR2 (germline): SGHTA, FQGNSA. This CDR3 is 16 amino acids long. V gave up 1 base and J gave up 5 bases; unmatched junction bases: 9. As DNA, the CDR3 is TGTGCCAGCAGCTTAGGAGGGACTACAGTCATAGATACGCAGTATTTT. Residues: CASSLGGTTVIDTQYF.

V usage is TRBV5-1 and J usage is TRBJ2-1; the match to TRBD1 covers 7 bases. Looked up from germline, CDR1 is SGHRS and CDR2 is YFSETQ. V gave up 3 bases and J gave up 9 bases; unmatched junction bases: 15. The CDR3 covers 16 residues. DNA of the CDR3: TGCGCCAGCAGCTACATTCAGACAGGGTTGATGGGTGAGCAGTTCTTC. Its translation is CASSYIQTGLMGEQFF.

This clonotype was observed a few times. The rearrangement links TRBV28 to TRBJ1-5; weak D call: TRBD1 (5 bases). V lost 5 bases to trimming and J lost 2 bases, with 13 bases between them. The length of the CDR3 is 15 residues. CDR1 MDHEN and CDR2 SYDVKM come from the germline V gene. The CDR3: CASSPSGQGNQPQHF. The CDR3 region has the DNA TGTGCCAGCAGTCCCTCGGGGCAGGGCAATCAGCCCCAGCATTTT. The complete variable domain, with remaining parts taken from reference TRBV28 and TRBJ1-5, reads DVKVTQSSRYLVKRTGEKVFLECVQDMDHENMFWYRQDPGLGLRLIYFSYDVKMKEKGDIPEGYSVSREKKERFSLILESASTNQTSMYLCASSPSGQGNQPQHFGDGTRLSIL.

The rearrangement uses TRBV20-1 and TRBJ2-7, with a weak D call TRBD1 (6 bases). Germline lookup yields CDR1 DFQATT and CDR2 SNEGSKA (reference sequence). The CDR3 totals 12 residues. The V and J ends lost 5 bases and 1 base respectively, with 9 bases between them. CDR3 bases: TGCAGTGCTCAGACAGGTTCCTACGAGCAGTACTTC. It encodes CSAQTGSYEQYF.

This clonotype has only a few counts. The V call is TRBV7-9, the J call TRBJ2-7; no reliable D call. The V gene lost 5 bases and the J gene lost 5 bases, with 7 bases spanning the gap. The CDR3 spans 11 residues. In germline, CDR1 is SEHNR, CDR2 FQNEAQ (reference sequence). The CDR3 DNA reads TGTGCCAGCAGCCAATTTAACGAGCAGTACTTC. This codes for CASSQFNEQYF.

This clonotype was seen a few times. The chain joins TRBV12-3 or TRBV12-4 to TRBJ2-5; 12 nucleotides agree with TRBD2. V dropped 3 bases and J dropped 6; count of bases not matched to a gene: 2. The CDR3 extends over 14 amino acids. The CDR3 sequence is CASSFGLAGQTQYF. For the CDR3, the DNA is TGTGCCAGCAGTTTCGGACTAGCGGGACAGACCCAGTACTTC.

The table lists this clonotype with a few counts. This rearrangement joins TRBV27 to TRBJ1-6; D might be TRBD1 (5 bases). V lost 2 bases and J 6 bases, leaving 17 bases between the germline ends. The CDR3 covers 17 residues. Germline CDR1 MNHEY, CDR2 SMNVEV (reference sequence). The DNA for the CDR3 is TGTGCCAGCAGTTTAAATTCCATAGGACATCGTAATTCACCCCTCCACTTT. This gives the protein CASSLNSIGHRNSPLHF.

The rearrangement uses TRBV6-1 and TRBJ2-5; no clear D. This CDR3 region has 14 residues. Trimming took 6 bases from V and 1 from J, leaving 12 bases between them. From germline, CDR1 is MNHNS and CDR2 SASEGT. The CDR3 nucleotides are TGTGCCAGCAGAGACTCTATAGCCCAAGAGACCCAGTACTTC. It translates to CASRDSIAQETQYF.

This clonotype came up a few times. The rearrangement uses TRBV7-6 and TRBJ1-1; possible D gene TRBD1, 6 bases. The germline CDR1 and CDR2 sequences are SGHVS and FNYEAQ. The V gene lost 3 bases and the J gene lost 2 bases, with 7 bases spanning the gap. The CDR3 sequence is 13 residues long. The CDR3 spells CASSLGANTEAFF. The CDR3 DNA sequence: TGTGCCAGCAGCTTGGGGGCAAACACTGAAGCTTTCTTT.

The V and J genes are TRBV28 and TRBJ1-3; D perhaps matches TRBD1 (5 bases). This CDR3 has 18 amino acids. The germline V gene has CDR1 MDHEN and CDR2 SYDVKM. Trimming stripped 5 bases from V and 4 bases from J, with 24 bases between. CDR3 bases: TGTGCCAGCAGTCCCCCCGGGTTTGAGGGACCATCCGGAAACACCATATATTTT. This encodes CASSPPGFEGPSGNTIYF.

This chain joins TRBV4-2 and TRBJ2-2, with D perhaps TRBD1 or TRBD2 (5 bases each). Germline values: CDR1 LGHNA, CDR2 YNFKEQ. The ends were cut back, 0 bases at V and 5 bases at J, with 10 bases in the middle. CDR3 length: 15 amino acids. The CDR3 protein is CASSQEGRETGELFF. DNA of the CDR3: TGTGCCAGCAGCCAAGAGGGCAGGGAGACCGGGGAGCTGTTTTTT.

By share, this clonotype counts as large. The V call is TRBV6-1, the J call TRBJ2-5; D ambiguous. V shed 6 bases and J shed 0 bases, with 11 bases lying between them. This CDR3 is 14 amino acids long. Germline V gene lookup returns CDR1 MNHNS and CDR2 SASEGT. The CDR3 region has the DNA TGTGCCAGCAGGCGACGTCCGGACCAAGAGACCCAGTACTTC. Translating it yields CASRRRPDQETQYF.

The V and J genes are TRBV19 and TRBJ2-7; unclear D gene. Trimming left V 2 bases short and J 2 bases short, with 10 bases between. CDR1 and CDR2 (germline): LNHDA, SQIVND (reference sequence). CDR3 length: 14 residues. DNA for the CDR3: TGTGCCAGTAGTATACAGGCTACCACCTACGAGCAGTACTTC. Its translation: CASSIQATTYEQYF.

This clonotype has more than one count but fewer than ten. The DNA for the CDR3 is TGTGCCAGCAGTAGCGGGAACACCGGGGAGCTGTTTTTT. It translates to CASSSGNTGELFF. The genes are TRBV6-4 and TRBJ2-2, with a tentative D call TRBD2 (5 bases). Looked up from germline, CDR1 is MRHNA and CDR2 is SNTAGT. The CDR3 is 13 residues long. Trimming cost V 5 bases and J 1 base, with 5 bases left between them.

The chain links TRBV24-1 to TRBJ2-3, with 12 nucleotides matching TRBD2. Unmatched junction bases numbered 5, after V lost 3 bases and J lost 2 bases. Germline CDR1 and CDR2: KGHDR and SFDVKD. The CDR3 runs to 17 residues. The CDR3 DNA reads as TGTGCCACCAGTGATCGGACTAGCGGGACGGACACAGATACGCAGTATTTT. It codes for CATSDRTSGTDTDTQYF.

V and J are TRBV20-1 and TRBJ2-5, with a weak D call TRBD2 (7 bases). With 6 bases removed from V and 2 bases from J, the gap between germline ends came to 13 bases. Per the germline V gene, CDR1 is DFQATT and CDR2 is SNEGSKA (reference sequence). This CDR3 comprises 13 residues. CDR3 sequence: CSAAGQTQETQYF. As DNA, the CDR3 is TGCAGTGCAGCGGGACAAACACAAGAGACCCAGTACTTC.